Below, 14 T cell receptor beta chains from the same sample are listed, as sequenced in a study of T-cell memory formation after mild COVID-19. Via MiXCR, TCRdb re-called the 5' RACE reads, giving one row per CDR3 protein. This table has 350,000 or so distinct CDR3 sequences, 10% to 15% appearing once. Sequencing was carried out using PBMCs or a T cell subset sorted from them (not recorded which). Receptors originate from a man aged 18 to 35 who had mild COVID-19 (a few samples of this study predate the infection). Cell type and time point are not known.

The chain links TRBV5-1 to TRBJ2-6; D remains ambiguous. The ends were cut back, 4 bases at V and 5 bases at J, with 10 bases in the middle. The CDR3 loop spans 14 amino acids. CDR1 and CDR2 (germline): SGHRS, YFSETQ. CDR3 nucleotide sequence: TGCGCCAGCAGCCCGCTTGCTAGGGCCAACGTCCTGACTTTC. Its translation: CASSPLARANVLTF.

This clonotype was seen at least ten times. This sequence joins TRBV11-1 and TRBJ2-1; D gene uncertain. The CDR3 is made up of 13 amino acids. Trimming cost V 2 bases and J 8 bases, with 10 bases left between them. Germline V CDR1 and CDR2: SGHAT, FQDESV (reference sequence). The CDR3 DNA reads TGTGCCAGCAGCTTATGGCCGGGTGATGAGCAGTTCTTC. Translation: CASSLWPGDEQFF.

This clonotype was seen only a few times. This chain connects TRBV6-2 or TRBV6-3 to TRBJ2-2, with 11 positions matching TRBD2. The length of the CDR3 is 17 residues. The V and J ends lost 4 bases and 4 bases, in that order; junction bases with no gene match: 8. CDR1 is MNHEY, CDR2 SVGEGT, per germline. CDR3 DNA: TGTGCCAGCAGTTTTCCGACTAGCGGGGCGTTCACCGGGGAGCTGTTTTTT. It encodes CASSFPTSGAFTGELFF.

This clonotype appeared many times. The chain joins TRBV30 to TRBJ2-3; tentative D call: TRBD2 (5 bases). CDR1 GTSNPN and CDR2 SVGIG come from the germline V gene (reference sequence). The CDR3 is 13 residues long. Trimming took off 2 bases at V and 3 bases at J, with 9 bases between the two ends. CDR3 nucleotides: TGTGCCTGGAGTCGGGGTATGACAGATACGCAGTATTTT. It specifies CAWSRGMTDTQYF.

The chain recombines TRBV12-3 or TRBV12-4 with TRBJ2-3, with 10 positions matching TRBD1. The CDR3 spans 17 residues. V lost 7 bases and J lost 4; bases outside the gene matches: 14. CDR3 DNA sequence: TGTGCCAGCAAGGGACCCGGGACAGGGGAAGAGGCAGATACGCAGTATTTT. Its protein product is CASKGPGTGEEADTQYF.

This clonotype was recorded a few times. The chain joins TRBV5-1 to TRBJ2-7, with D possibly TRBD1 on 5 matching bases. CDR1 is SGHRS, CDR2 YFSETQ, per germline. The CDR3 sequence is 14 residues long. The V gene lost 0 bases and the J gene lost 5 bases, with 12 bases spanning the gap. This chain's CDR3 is CASSLDRLNDEQYF. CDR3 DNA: TGCGCCAGCAGCTTGGACAGGTTAAACGACGAGCAGTACTTC.

The CDR3 coding sequence is TGTGCCAGCAGCCTCCATTTCGGAACAGGGAATGAAAAACTGTTTTTT. Amino acids: CASSLHFGTGNEKLFF. The chain couples TRBV14 to TRBJ1-4, with a weak D call TRBD1 (6 bases). The germline V gene encodes CDR1 SGHDN and CDR2 FVKESK. This CDR3 comprises 16 residues. V was trimmed by 4 bases and J by 5 bases, leaving 17 bases between them. Full variable domain (rest looked up from reference TRBV14 and TRBJ1-4): EAGVTQFPSHSVIEKGQTVTLRCDPISGHDNLYWYRRVMGKEIKFLLHFVKESKQDESGMPNNRFLAERTGGTYSTLKVQPAELEDSGVYFCASSLHFGTGNEKLFFGSGTQLSVL.

DNA for the CDR3: TGTGCCAGCAGCGGGGAGGGACACTTGAGCAATCAGCCCCAGCATTTT. This sequence encodes CASSGEGHLSNQPQHF. The V gene is TRBV25-1, the J gene TRBJ1-5; a weak D match, TRBD1 (6 bases). Germline V gene sequence: CDR1 MGHDK, CDR2 SYGVNS. V was cut by 6 bases and J by 1 base, with 16 bases left in between. The CDR3 totals 16 residues.

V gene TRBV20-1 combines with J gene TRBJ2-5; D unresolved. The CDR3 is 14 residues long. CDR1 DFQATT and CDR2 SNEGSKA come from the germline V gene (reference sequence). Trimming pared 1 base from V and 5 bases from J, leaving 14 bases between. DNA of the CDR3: TGCAGTGCTAGAGCTAGGCCCCCGTGGGAGACCCAGTACTTC. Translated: CSARARPPWETQYF.

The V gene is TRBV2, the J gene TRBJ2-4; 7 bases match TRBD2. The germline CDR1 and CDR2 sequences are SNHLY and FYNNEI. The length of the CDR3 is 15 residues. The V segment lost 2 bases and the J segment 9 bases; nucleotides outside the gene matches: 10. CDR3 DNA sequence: TGTGCCAGCAGTGAAAGGGCGGGGAGGGTGGTCATTCAGTACTTC. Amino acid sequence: CASSERAGRVVIQYF. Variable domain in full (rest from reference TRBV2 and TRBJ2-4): EPEVTQTPSHQVTQMGQEVILRCVPISNHLYFYWYRQILGQKVEFLVSFYNNEISEKSEIFDDQFSVERPDGSNFTLKIRSTKLEDSAMYFCASSERAGRVVIQYFGAGTRLSVL.

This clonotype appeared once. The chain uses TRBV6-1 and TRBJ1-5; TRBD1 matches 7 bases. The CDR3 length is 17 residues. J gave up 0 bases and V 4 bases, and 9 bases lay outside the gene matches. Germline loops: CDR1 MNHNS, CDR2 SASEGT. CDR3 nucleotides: TGTGCCAGCAGTGTCGGGACAGCCAAGTATAGCAATCAGCCCCAGCATTTT. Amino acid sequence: CASSVGTAKYSNQPQHF.

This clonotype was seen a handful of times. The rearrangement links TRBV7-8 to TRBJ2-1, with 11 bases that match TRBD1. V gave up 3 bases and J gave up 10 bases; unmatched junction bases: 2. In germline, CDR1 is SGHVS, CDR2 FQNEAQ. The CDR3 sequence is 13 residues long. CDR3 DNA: TGTGCCAGCAGCTTGGACAGGGGGCGCGAGCAGTTCTTC. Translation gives CASSLDRGREQFF.

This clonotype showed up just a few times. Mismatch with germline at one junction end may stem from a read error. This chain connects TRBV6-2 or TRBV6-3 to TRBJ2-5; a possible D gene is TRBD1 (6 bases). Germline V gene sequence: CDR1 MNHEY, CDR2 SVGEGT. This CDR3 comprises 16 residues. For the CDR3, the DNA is TGTGCCAGCAGTGACTCGATCCAGGGGCTGGGAGAGACCCAGTACTTC. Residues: CASSDSIQGLGETQYF.

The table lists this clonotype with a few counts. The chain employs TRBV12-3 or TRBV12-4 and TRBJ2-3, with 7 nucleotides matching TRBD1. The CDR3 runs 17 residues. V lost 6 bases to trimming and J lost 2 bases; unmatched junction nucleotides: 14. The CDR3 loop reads CASRSSQGTDFTDTQYF. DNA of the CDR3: TGTGCCAGCAGGTCCTCCCAGGGGACAGACTTCACAGATACGCAGTATTTT.